This T cell receptor (beta chain) originates from a study of blood T cell repertoires in COVID-19. This clone was detected only once. The CDR3 spans 15 residues. CDR1 LNHDA and CDR2 SQIVND come from the germline V gene (reference sequence). V was pared by 3 bases and J by 5 bases, with 7 bases of the junction left unmatched. The method was immunoSEQ multiplex PCR; TCRdb's version includes in-frame clones alone and lacks a portion of them. Of 440,000 or so clones in the sample, 70% to 90% are singletons; the top ten hold about 1.4%. Seattle enrolled patients during active infection and tracked them longitudinally.

Sequencing was done on a sample of peripheral blood. This clonotype was obtained from a middle-aged woman with COVID-19, enrolled during active disease. The rearrangement links TRBV19 to TRBJ2-5; 9 nucleotides align to TRBD1. CDR3 amino acids: CASSIGTGTGETQYF. As DNA, the CDR3 is TGTGCCAGTAGTATCGGGACAGGGACGGGGGAGACCCAGTACTTC. Full variable domain (rest looked up from reference TRBV19 and TRBJ2-5): DGGITQSPKYLFRKEGQNVTLSCEQNLNHDAMYWYRQDPGQGLRLIYYSQIVNDFQKGDIAEGYSVSREKKESFPLTVTSAQKNPTAFYLCASSIGTGTGETQYFGPGTRLLVL.